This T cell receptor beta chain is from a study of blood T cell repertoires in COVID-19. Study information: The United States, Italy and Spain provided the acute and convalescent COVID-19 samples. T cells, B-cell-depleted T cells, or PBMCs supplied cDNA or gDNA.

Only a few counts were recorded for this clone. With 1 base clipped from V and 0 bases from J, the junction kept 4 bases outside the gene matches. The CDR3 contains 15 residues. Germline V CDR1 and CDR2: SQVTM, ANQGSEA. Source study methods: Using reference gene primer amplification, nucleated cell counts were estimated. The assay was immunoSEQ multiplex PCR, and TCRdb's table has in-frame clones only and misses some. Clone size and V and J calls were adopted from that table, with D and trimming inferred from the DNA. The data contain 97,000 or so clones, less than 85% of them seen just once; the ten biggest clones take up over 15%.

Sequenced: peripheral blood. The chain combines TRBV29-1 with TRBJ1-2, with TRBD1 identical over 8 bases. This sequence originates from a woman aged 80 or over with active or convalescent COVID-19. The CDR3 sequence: CSVEGGDRSNYGYTF. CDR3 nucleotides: TGCAGCGTTGAAGGAGGGGACAGGTCTAACTATGGCTACACCTTC.